This TCR beta chain was identified during a study of cytomegalovirus exposure and HLA in healthy donors. Study findings and constraints: Reports credit the classifier with highly specific, highly sensitive diagnosis of cytomegalovirus status. Prior analysis indicated that the majority of TCR beta V segments exhibited productivity approximately 90% or approximately 30% of the time. Whilst most TCR sequences proved rare, a subset of public TCRs occurred across many donors.

Both 60 Vbeta primers and 13 Jbeta primers went into the PCR. Assay: immunoSEQ multiplex PCR; the TCRdb copy retains only in-frame clones and omits some. The sample has fewer than 200,000 clones, approximately 80% seen once. About this clone: Its matching antigen is unknown.

CDR1 is LNHDA, CDR2 SQIVND, per germline (reference sequence). The CDR3 sequence is 16 residues long. Germline trimming cut 10 bases from V and 6 bases from J; bases unmatched to any gene: 17. The sequence was obtained from a man aged 18 to 29 in good health and CMV-seropositive. Sequencing was carried out using PBMCs. The chain combines TRBV19 with TRBJ2-1; the match to TRBD1 covers 8 bases. In nucleotides, the CDR3 is TGTGCCACCGTCGACCGTCCAGGGGGCATTGGCAATGAGCAGTTCTTC. Protein product: CATVDRPGGIGNEQFF.